This note documents a single TCR beta chain sequence. This clone's antigen is unknown. To prepare the library, the immunoSEQ multiplex PCR assay was applied. For the multiplex PCR, a mixture combining 60 forward primers for TCR Vbeta segments and 13 reverse primers for TCR Jbeta segments was used. The CDR3 region of rearranged TCR beta genes was amplified from genomic DNA by a multiplex PCR assay. The Illumina HiSeq System was used to sequence the amplified TCR beta libraries as 87-base-pair reads. Per the source publication's procedure: A later analysis tallied 80 million to 95 million unique TCR beta chains across the 666 repertoires, and about 10 million of those chains were shared by two or more donors. A nearest-neighbor algorithm error-corrected the raw reads and collapsed the reads into unique sequences, merging closely related sequences to remove PCR and sequencing errors. V, D and J gene segments were assigned by aligning CDR3 sequences to IMGT reference sequences. For a sequence to be retained, a match of at least six nucleotides was required to both a V gene segment and a J gene segment. Rearrangements were classified as productive when the CDR3 lacked stop codons and remained in frame with V and J, and all other rearrangements were classified as non-productive. Following IMGT convention, CDR3 was defined as the stretch from the second conserved V-encoded cysteine up to the conserved J-encoded phenylalanine. The earlier analysis of 587 of the donors excluded sequences that lacked an unambiguous match to a single V gene segment. An earlier analysis of fewer than 750 of the donors classified V segments as functional when productive rearrangements were above 56.7% and as segregating when the standard deviation between donors was above 5%. A statistical classification framework was developed to diagnose cytomegalovirus status using the catalog of TCR beta chain sequences. A later analysis assigned V and J genes by comparing TCR nucleotide sequences with IMGT/GENE-DB human TR gene sequences. The TCRdist pipeline was used in a later analysis to assign CDR3 sequences and most-parsimonious VDJ recombination scenarios. In a later analysis, each TCR beta chain was defined by its CDR3 amino acid sequence together with its V-gene family, and reads lacking a unique V-gene family were excluded. To address suspected cross-contamination and a sequencing artifact, a later analysis removed under 600 highly shared, low-generation-probability nucleotide sequences. In a later analysis, a clonal expansion index for each public chain was calculated from normalized within-repertoire ranks of inferred template counts. In a later analysis, generation probabilities were computed using a VDJ recombination model fitted to out-of-frame rearrangements, and the results were checked against IGoR. In a later analysis, hypergeometric tests were used to score TCR-TCR, TCR-HLA and TCR-CMV co-occurrence, with a repertoire-size bias correction applied to TCR pairs. To estimate false discovery rates, a later analysis permuted the HLA or CMV assignments 20 times. In a later analysis, co-occurring TCRs were grouped with DBSCAN, and TCRdist sequence similarity was added when clustering was performed within HLA-allele-positive subsets. For co-occurrence clustering, repertoires with fewer than 30,000 or more than 120,000 public chains were excluded, along with a handful of repertoires with anomalous nucleotide sharing. In TCRdb, the immuneACCESS table is reduced to in-frame sequences with V and J assigned. These tables do not hold every clone; where another copy was compared, an unresolved V gene accounts for under half, and the others remain unexplained. The V and J calls and the clone size are those of that table, but D and trimming were determined from the DNA. This sample's clone table shows approximately 170,000 clones. Clones ranked in the top ten supply 0.79% of the sample.

The germline V gene specifies SGHRS as CDR1 and YFSETQ as CDR2. The junction shows trimming of 2 bases on V and 6 bases on J, plus 11 bases between the germline ends. The CDR3, cysteine through phenylalanine, is 13 amino acids long. Of all the DNA, just the CDR3 is kept, 39 bases in frame from base 1. This entry comes from a study of cytomegalovirus exposure and HLA in healthy donors (dated by TCRdb to about 2017). Regarding the research as a whole: In an earlier analysis of 550 to 750 of the donors, 276 Gb of sequence data and 117 million unique TCR beta sequences from 180 million or so T cells were reported. Around 320 gigabases of sequencing data and some 85 million unique TCR sequences were included in an early release covering several hundred HLA-typed donors. Among the approximately 420 genotyped donors, around 81% belonged to the genetic ancestry cluster associated with self-reported Caucasian donors. The aim of the study was to test whether cataloging public T cell receptors could identify signatures of past pathogen exposure. The study used immunosequencing to profile the T cell repertoires of several hundred subjects and linked those repertoires to cytomegalovirus serostatus. Besides the first cohort of roughly 700 subjects, a separate validation cohort made up of roughly 120 different subjects was used. To predict cytomegalovirus infection status, the study brought together high-throughput TCR immunosequencing, statistical association of individual TCRs with disease status, and machine learning. In a later analysis, previously published TCR beta repertoires from several hundred donors were re-analyzed and high-resolution HLA genotyping was added so that TCR occurrence patterns could be studied. In the later analysis, no new phenotypic data were used to find candidate immune exposures; instead, reliance was placed on TCR beta sequences and their occurrence across donors. An earlier analysis of approximately 500 of the donors applied high-throughput TCR beta sequencing to assess whether each TCR beta V gene segment acted as functional or pseudogenic. Alongside the repertoire data, information on donor age, sex, ethnicity and CMV serostatus was compiled. Genome-wide SNP genotypes for about three fifths of the roughly 670 donors were used in a later genetic analysis, which treated that subset as a discovery cohort. All discovery cohort repertoires had been generated on a single sequencing platform. Class I and class II HLA loci were covered by the typing at four-digit resolution. The number of donors typed differed by locus, with about 629-630 for A, B, C, DRB1 and DQB1, about 500 for DQA1, about 610 for DPA1, and under 490 for DPB1. Four to six DR-DQ haplotypes were handled as single units for association and clustering, since linkage in the cohort was strong. Across about 380 genotyped donors of the cohort, an average of approximately 240,000 unique TCR beta nucleotide sequences per donor were sequenced, and approximately 19% of those sequences were non-productive.

The cohort comprised around 700 healthy bone marrow donors. At the time of sampling, every cohort member was nominally healthy, though immune exposures that went unrecorded were likely present. The donor was CMV seropositive and belonged to the group of about 290 seropositive cohort members. A peripheral blood sample was provided by each donor, and peripheral blood mononuclear cells were used for TCR beta sequencing. Genomic DNA extraction from the blood cell samples was performed with the Qiagen DNeasy Blood Extraction Kit. The full study reports these points: Most TCR sequences were seen in very few donors, while some public TCRs were found in many individuals. In both the original and validation cohorts, the classifier was reported to diagnose cytomegalovirus status with high specificity and sensitivity. Assigning TCR associations to individual alleles was difficult when HLA alleles, especially DR and DQ, strongly co-occurred. Because HLA typing was unavailable for some donors at each locus, only the typed subset was used in association tests. Some IMGT-functional V segments, including TRBV6-2 and TRBV6-3, could not be distinguished by the 87-base-pair reads and were therefore excluded. About 17 rarely observed V segments, including chromosome 9 orphons, were excluded from the earlier analysis of approximately 500 of the donors because counts were too low. In an earlier analysis of some 540 of the donors, most TCR beta V segments appeared in productive rearrangements about 87% or about 30% of the time, broadly matching IMGT annotations. Linkage disequilibrium might explain the correlated functional status among segregating V segments, but an unknown experimental factor could not be excluded. A total of around 150 TCR beta chains were listed by the study as associated with cytomegalovirus. Three of the identified cytomegalovirus-associated TCR beta chains were confirmed in vitro to be specific for cytomegalovirus antigens. A cluster of highly shared sequence variants was judged likely to be a technical artifact of the sequencing pipeline. The cohort was sequenced for TCR beta chains only, and without alpha or paired-chain data the features that could be detected were limited. According to the authors, the approach could potentially be generalized to other disease states and immunological phenotypes. Specific HLA alleles were associated with 15,000 to 20,000 TCR beta sequences at a false discovery rate of 0.05 in a later analysis. A further reported finding was that TCR beta sequences accurately predicted the HLA-A and HLA-B alleles for most subjects in the first cohort. In a later analysis, the rate of TCR association differed among HLA loci, with DRB1 alleles having the most associated TCRs and HLA-C alleles having the fewest. In a later analysis, most CMV-associated TCR beta chains were found to appear HLA-restricted, with HLA associations seemingly driven largely by CMV exposure. In a later analysis, HLA-associated TCR beta chains were found to be more clonally expanded and to have lower generation probabilities than equally common non-associated chains. In a later genetic analysis, fewer N-insertions in productive TCRs were reported among donors in an Asian-associated ancestry cluster than the roughly 640-donor mean. The only immune exposure information available for the cohort was CMV serostatus. Presence/absence analyses assumed roughly uniform sequencing depth across donors, an assumption that may not hold. A later analysis reported that several top co-occurrence clusters appeared linked to parvovirus B19, influenza, CMV and Epstein-Barr virus. V-gene and J-gene trimming of TCR beta chains was associated with a missense DCLRE1C variant in a later genetic analysis, and the association was replicated in an independent cohort.

Sequencing input: PBMCs. The clonotype was recovered from a woman aged 18-29 years in good health and CMV-seropositive. The rearranged chain carries TRBV5-1 and TRBJ1-2; 6 matching bases give a weak D call of TRBD1. The CDR3 region reads CASSLRRTDGYTF. The nucleotide sequence reads as follows: TGCGCCAGCAGCTTACGAAGGACAGATGGCTACACCTTC.